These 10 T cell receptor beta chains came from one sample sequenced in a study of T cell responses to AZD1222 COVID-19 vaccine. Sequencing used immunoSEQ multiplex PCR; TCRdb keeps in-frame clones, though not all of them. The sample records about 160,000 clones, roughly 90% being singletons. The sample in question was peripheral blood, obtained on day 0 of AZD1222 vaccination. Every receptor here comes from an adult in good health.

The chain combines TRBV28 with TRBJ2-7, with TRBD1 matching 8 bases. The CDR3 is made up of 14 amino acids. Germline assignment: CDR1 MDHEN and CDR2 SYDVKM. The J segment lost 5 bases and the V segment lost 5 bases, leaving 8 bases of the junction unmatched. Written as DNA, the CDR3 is TGTGCCAGCAGTCTGGCCGGGGACAGGCACGAGCAGTACTTC. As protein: CASSLAGDRHEQYF.

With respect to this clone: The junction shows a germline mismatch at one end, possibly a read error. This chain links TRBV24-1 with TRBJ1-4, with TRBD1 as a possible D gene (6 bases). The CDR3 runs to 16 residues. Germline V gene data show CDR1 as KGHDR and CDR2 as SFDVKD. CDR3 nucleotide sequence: TGTGCCACCAGTGATAAACATATCTACCGGGACACTAAATGGCTCTTT. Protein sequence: CATSDKHIYRDTKWLF.

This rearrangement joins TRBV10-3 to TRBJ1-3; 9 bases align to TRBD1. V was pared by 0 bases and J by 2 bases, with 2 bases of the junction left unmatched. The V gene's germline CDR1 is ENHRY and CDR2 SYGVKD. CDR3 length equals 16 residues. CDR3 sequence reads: CAISESRDRAGNTIYF. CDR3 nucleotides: TGTGCCATCAGTGAGTCGCGGGACAGGGCTGGAAACACCATATATTTT.

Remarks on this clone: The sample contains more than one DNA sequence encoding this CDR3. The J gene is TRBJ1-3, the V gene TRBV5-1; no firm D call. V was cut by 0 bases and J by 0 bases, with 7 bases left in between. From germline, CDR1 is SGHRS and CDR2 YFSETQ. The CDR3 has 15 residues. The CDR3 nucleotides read TGCGCCAGCAGCTTGGCCGCCAGCTCTGGAAACACCATATATTTT. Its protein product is CASSLAASSGNTIYF.

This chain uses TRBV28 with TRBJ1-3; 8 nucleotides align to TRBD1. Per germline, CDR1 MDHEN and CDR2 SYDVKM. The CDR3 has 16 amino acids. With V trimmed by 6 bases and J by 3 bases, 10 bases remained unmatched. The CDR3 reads CASSRDLTGVGNTIYF. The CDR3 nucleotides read TGTGCCAGCAGCCGCGACTTGACAGGGGTTGGAAACACCATATATTTT. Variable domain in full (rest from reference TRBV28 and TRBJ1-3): DVKVTQSSRYLVKRTGEKVFLECVQDMDHENMFWYRQDPGLGLRLIYFSYDVKMKEKGDIPEGYSVSREKKERFSLILESASTNQTSMYLCASSRDLTGVGNTIYFGEGSWLTVV.

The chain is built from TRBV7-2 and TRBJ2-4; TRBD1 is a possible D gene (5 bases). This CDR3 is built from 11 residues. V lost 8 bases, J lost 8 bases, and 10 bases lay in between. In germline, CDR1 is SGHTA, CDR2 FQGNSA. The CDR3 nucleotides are TGTGCCAGCTCCTCAGGGTACATTCAGTACTTC. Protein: CASSSGYIQYF.

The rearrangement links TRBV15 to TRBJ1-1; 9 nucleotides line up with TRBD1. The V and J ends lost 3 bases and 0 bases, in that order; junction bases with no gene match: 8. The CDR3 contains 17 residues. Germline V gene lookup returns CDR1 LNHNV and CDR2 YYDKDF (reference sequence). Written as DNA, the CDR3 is TGTGCCACCAGCAGCGGGACAGGGAATACGATGAACACTGAAGCTTTCTTT. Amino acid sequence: CATSSGTGNTMNTEAFF. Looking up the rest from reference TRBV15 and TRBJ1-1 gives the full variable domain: DAMVIQNPRYQVTQFGKPVTLSCSQTLNHNVMYWYQQKSSQAPKLLFHYYDKDFNNEADTPDNFQSRRPNTSFCFLDIRSPGLGDTAMYLCATSSGTGNTMNTEAFFGQGTRLTVV.

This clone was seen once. The CDR3 sequence is CASSGAIYGYTF. Written as DNA, the CDR3 is TGTGCCAGCAGCGGGGCCATCTATGGCTACACCTTC. V gene TRBV5-5 combines with J gene TRBJ1-2, with a possible D match to TRBD1 (5 bases). V shed 4 bases and J shed 4 bases, with 8 bases lying between them. CDR1 SGHKS and CDR2 YYEKEE come from the germline V gene (reference sequence). The CDR3 totals 12 residues.

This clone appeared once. CDR3 sequence (DNA): TGCGCCAGCAGCGAGGACAGGAACTATGGCTACACCTTC. Translating gives CASSEDRNYGYTF. J is TRBJ1-2 and V is TRBV5-1; the match to TRBD1 covers 7 bases. The CDR3 sequence is 13 residues long. Germline V gives CDR1 SGHRS, CDR2 YFSETQ. The ends lost 4 bases at V and 2 bases at J; junction bases unmatched: 2.

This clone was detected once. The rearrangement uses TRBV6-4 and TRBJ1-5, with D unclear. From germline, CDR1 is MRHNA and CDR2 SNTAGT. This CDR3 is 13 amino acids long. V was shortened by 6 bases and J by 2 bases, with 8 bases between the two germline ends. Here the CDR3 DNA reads TGTGCCAGCAGCGAGAGGGGCAATCAGCCCCAGCATTTT. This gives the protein CASSERGNQPQHF.